This T cell receptor beta chain derives from a study of cytomegalovirus exposure and HLA in healthy donors. Study-wide results and caveats: For most TCR beta V segments, an earlier analysis put the productive rate at about 87% or about 30% of the time. In a later analysis, most CMV-associated TCR beta chains appeared HLA-restricted. The investigators catalogued about 170 TCR beta chains as cytomegalovirus-associated.

This clone was seen only once. The antigen remains undetermined. This PCR relied on a set of 60 Vbeta primers and 13 Jbeta primers. Produced via immunoSEQ multiplex PCR; TCRdb's table is partial and in-frame only. The repertoire holds about 120,000 clones, around 82% seen once, with approximately 3.8% in the top ten. Sequencing used PBMCs. This sequence was found in a woman aged 40 to 55 in good health and CMV-seropositive.

CDR3 in DNA: TGTGCCCGCGACGCCCTAGCGGGAGGGCCCGAAGAGACCCAGTACTTC. Translated, it gives CARDALAGGPEETQYF. V gene TRBV30 combines with J gene TRBJ2-5, with 12 bases that match TRBD2. The germline V gene encodes CDR1 GTSNPN and CDR2 SVGIG (reference sequence). CDR3 length equals 16 residues. Losses at the gene ends were 8 bases for V and 3 bases for J; bases not matched to a gene: 13.